This T cell receptor (beta chain) was captured in a study of T-cell memory formation after mild COVID-19. Turning to the study itself: Most TCR clusters belonged to a single donor.

Constant-segment primers served in 5'RACE that generated TCR alpha and TCR beta cDNA libraries bearing sample barcodes and UMIs. TCRdb recomputed calls from the 5' RACE reads with MiXCR, one row per CDR3 protein. This table holds 200,000 or so distinct CDR3 sequences, more than 8% found once. The table lists this clonotype with a few counts. The target antigen is unknown. Whole-study findings and limits: Contracting CD8+ clones were enriched in EMRA, CD4+ mainly in CM and EM. Memory from before infection featured some responding clones, which suggests cross-reactive memory joined.

Per the germline V gene, CDR1 is KGHDR and CDR2 is SFDVKD. Trimming stripped 3 bases from V and 1 base from J, with 13 bases between. This CDR3 contains 16 residues. The clonotype originates from a man in his late teens or twenties who had mild COVID-19 (a few samples of this study predate the infection). Cell type and time point are not known. Sequenced sample: PBMCs or a T cell subset sorted from them (not recorded which). V and J are TRBV24-1 and TRBJ2-3; D may match TRBD1 or TRBD2 (5 bases each). The CDR3: CATSDPGGPGTDTQYF. As DNA, the CDR3 is TGTGCCACCAGTGATCCTGGGGGTCCGGGCACAGATACGCAGTATTTT.